The 28 T cell receptor beta chains given below trace back to one sample, sequenced in a study of blood T cell repertoires in COVID-19. Libraries were prepared by immunoSEQ multiplex PCR; TCRdb keeps only in-frame clonotypes and omits some of them. The sample yields about 220,000 clones, more than 65% seen once. The sequenced sample was peripheral blood. The receptor set was obtained from a man over 45 with active or convalescent COVID-19.

V and J are TRBV4-1 and TRBJ2-5, with a tentative D call TRBD2 (5 bases). The CDR3 covers 15 residues. The V and J ends lost 2 bases and 1 base respectively, with 11 bases between them. The germline gives CDR1 MGHRA, CDR2 YSYEKL. This CDR3 is CASSQRLDSQETQYF. CDR3 nucleotide sequence: TGCGCCAGCAGCCAACGTCTGGACTCCCAAGAGACCCAGTACTTC.

The chain combines TRBV5-1 with TRBJ2-5, with no clear D. This CDR3 is built from 13 residues. V was trimmed by 0 bases and J by 2 bases, leaving 5 bases between them. Germline CDR1 SGHRS, CDR2 YFSETQ. CDR3 coding DNA: TGCGCCAGCAGCTTGGACAGACAAGAGACCCAGTACTTC. Residues: CASSLDRQETQYF.

The CDR3 DNA follows: TGTGCCAGCTCACCGGGGGCATCACCCTACGAGCAGTACGTC. Residues: CASSPGASPYEQYV. V is TRBV18 and J is TRBJ2-7, with D possibly matching TRBD1 (6 bases). V gave up 3 bases and J gave up 2 bases, with 11 bases separating them. Germline V gene lookup returns CDR1 KGHSH and CDR2 LQKENI. CDR3 length: 14 amino acids.

The chain joins TRBV6-4 to TRBJ2-7; 8 bases map to TRBD1. After removal of 6 bases from V and 2 bases from J, the junction contained 18 bases not matched to a gene. CDR3 size: 18 residues. CDR1 MRHNA and CDR2 SNTAGT come from the germline V gene. For the CDR3, the DNA is TGTGCCAGCAGCAAGGCAGGGGGCCTACACGTACCCCCCTACGAGCAGTACGTC. Translating it yields CASSKAGGLHVPPYEQYV.

The chain combines TRBV9 with TRBJ1-5, with 12 nucleotides matching TRBD1. Looked up from germline, CDR1 is SGDLS and CDR2 is YYNGEE. The trim removed 3 bases at V and 7 bases at J, leaving 5 bases unmatched. The CDR3 runs to 15 residues. In DNA form, the CDR3 reads TGTGCCAGCAGCGGAGGGACAGGGGGCGGGCAGCCCCAGCATTTT. Translation gives CASSGGTGGGQPQHF.

V usage is TRBV9 and J usage is TRBJ1-3, with unresolved D. The V gene's germline CDR1 is SGDLS and CDR2 YYNGEE. This CDR3 has 14 residues. The ends were cut back, 0 bases at V and 2 bases at J, with 6 bases in the middle. CDR3 nucleotides: TGTGCCAGCAGCGTAGTCCCCACTGGAAACACCATATATTTT. Its translation: CASSVVPTGNTIYF.

This rearrangement joins TRBV7-2 to TRBJ2-3; D is possibly TRBD2 (6 bases). Germline CDR1 and CDR2: SGHTA and FQGNSA. This CDR3 region has 13 residues. The V end lost 5 bases, the J end lost 10 bases, and 16 bases lay between the germline ends. CDR3 DNA sequence: TGTGCCAGCAGCACCCGACTAGAAAGGTCGCAGTATTTT. It specifies CASSTRLERSQYF.

V gene TRBV11-2 combines with J gene TRBJ1-6; D is unclear. The CDR3 consists of 16 residues. Germline values: CDR1 SGHAT, CDR2 FQNNGV. Deletions cut 3 bases from V and 7 bases from J, with 16 bases between. CDR3 protein: CASSFSRHGLNSPLHF. CDR3 nucleotide sequence: TGTGCCAGCAGCTTCTCGAGGCACGGGTTGAATTCACCCCTCCACTTT. Full variable domain (outside the CDR3, taken from reference TRBV11-2 and TRBJ1-6): EAGVAQSPRYKIIEKRQSVAFWCNPISGHATLYWYQQILGQGPKLLIQFQNNGVVDDSQLPKDRFSAERLKGVDSTLKIQPAKLEDSAVYLCASSFSRHGLNSPLHFGNGTRLTVT.

The rearrangement links TRBV3-1 (or the pseudogene TRBV3-2) to TRBJ2-3, with 9 bases lining up with TRBD2. CDR1 is LGHDT and CDR2 is YNNKEL in the germline V gene (reference sequence). The V and J ends lost 2 bases and 4 bases, in that order; junction bases with no gene match: 7. The CDR3 length is 16 residues. CDR3 region: CASSQISGSGSDTQYF. As DNA, the CDR3 is TGTGCCAGCAGCCAAATTAGCGGGAGTGGGTCAGATACGCAGTATTTT.

The rearrangement links TRBV6-2 or TRBV6-3 to TRBJ1-1, with D unclear. Germline V CDR1 and CDR2: MNHEY, SVGEGT. This CDR3 comprises 17 residues. Trimming pared 0 bases from V and 0 bases from J, leaving 14 bases between. The CDR3 coding sequence is TGTGCCAGCAGTTACTCGCCCACCGACATAGTGAACACTGAAGCTTTCTTT. It is translated as CASSYSPTDIVNTEAFF.

For the CDR3, the DNA is TGTGCCAGCAGTGCCAGGACAGGGGCTGTCGACGAGCAGTACGTC. It translates to CASSARTGAVDEQYV. The V and J genes are TRBV6-2 or TRBV6-3 and TRBJ2-7; 9 nucleotides align to TRBD1. J lost 5 bases, V lost 5 bases, and 10 bases had no gene match. The CDR3 has 15 residues. Germline CDR1 MNHEY, CDR2 SVGEGT.

The chain links TRBV29-1 to TRBJ2-1, with D unresolved. CDR1 is SQVTM, CDR2 ANQGSEA, per germline. The CDR3 runs 13 residues. V was shortened by 3 bases and J by 3 bases, with 9 bases between the two germline ends. In DNA form, the CDR3 reads TGCAGCGTTGATCCCATCGGCTACAATGAGCAGTTCTTC. It translates to CSVDPIGYNEQFF.

The chain joins TRBV13 to TRBJ2-1, with 7 bases fitting TRBD2. Germline values: CDR1 PRHDT, CDR2 FYEKMQ (reference sequence). V was pared by 5 bases and J by 3 bases, with 4 bases of the junction left unmatched. The CDR3 loop spans 14 amino acids. The DNA for the CDR3 is TGTGCCAGCAGCGTCGAGCGGGACTACAATGAGCAGTTCTTC. Its protein product is CASSVERDYNEQFF.

This clone was seen a few times. The chain has TRBV7-2 and TRBJ2-5; unclear D gene. The V and J ends lost 4 bases and 5 bases respectively, with 5 bases between them. The germline V gene has CDR1 SGHTA and CDR2 FQGNSA. CDR3 length: 11 amino acids. This chain's CDR3 is CASSSLETQYF. DNA of the CDR3: TGTGCCAGCAGCTCCCTGGAGACCCAGTACTTC.

The sample holds one count of this clone. The chain joins TRBV13 to TRBJ2-1, with 14 bases aligning to TRBD2. V was pared by 5 bases and J by 4 bases, with 10 bases of the junction left unmatched. CDR1 is PRHDT and CDR2 is FYEKMQ in the germline V gene (reference sequence). The CDR3 has 18 amino acids. The CDR3 DNA sequence: TGTGCCAGCAGCCCAACGGGACTAGCGGGAGTCAGGTACAATGAGCAGTTCTTC. Translated: CASSPTGLAGVRYNEQFF.

This chain uses TRBV3-1 (or the pseudogene TRBV3-2) with TRBJ1-4, with 7 bases that match TRBD1. CDR1 and CDR2 from the germline V gene are LGHDT and YNNKEL (reference sequence). The J segment lost 0 bases and the V segment lost 4 bases, leaving 5 bases of the junction unmatched. This CDR3 comprises 16 residues. In DNA form, the CDR3 reads TGTGCCAGCAGCCGAGGACAGGATGCAACTAATGAAAAACTGTTTTTT. This gives the protein CASSRGQDATNEKLFF.

This rearrangement joins TRBV5-1 to TRBJ1-4; 8 bases line up with TRBD1. V was clipped by 0 bases and J by 8 bases; unmatched bases: 6. Germline CDR1 and CDR2: SGHRS and YFSETQ. This CDR3 has 15 residues. This CDR3 is CASSLAGTGGEKLFF. The CDR3 DNA sequence: TGCGCCAGCAGCTTGGCCGGGACAGGTGGGGAAAAACTGTTTTTT.

This chain links TRBV28 with TRBJ1-2; D call uncertain. Trimming left V 2 bases short and J 4 bases short, with 2 bases between. Germline values: CDR1 MDHEN, CDR2 SYDVKM. There are 11 residues in the CDR3. CDR3 DNA: TGTGCCAGCAGTTTACGCTATGGCTACACCTTC. It specifies CASSLRYGYTF.

The rearrangement uses TRBV29-1 and TRBJ2-5; 8 positions match TRBD1. The CDR3 contains 13 residues. V gave up 6 bases and J gave up 7 bases; unmatched junction bases: 10. CDR1 SQVTM and CDR2 ANQGSEA come from the germline V gene. The DNA for the CDR3 is TGCAGCGTCGGCAGGGGGCATGGTGGGACCCAGTACTTC. It encodes CSVGRGHGGTQYF.

The gene calls are TRBV5-5 and TRBJ2-7; possibly TRBD1 for D (6 bases). Germline V lookup: CDR1 SGHKS, CDR2 YYEKEE (reference sequence). Trimming removed 4 bases from V and 6 bases from J, with 8 bases in between. This CDR3 is 11 amino acids long. This chain's CDR3 is CASSRDIEQYF. CDR3 DNA: TGTGCCAGCAGCCGGGACATCGAGCAGTACTTC.

This chain links TRBV28 with TRBJ1-4; the match to TRBD1 covers 9 bases. From germline, CDR1 is MDHEN and CDR2 SYDVKM. The CDR3 sequence is 13 residues long. The junction had 4 bases not matched to a gene; V was cut back by 6 bases and J by 8 bases. The CDR3 DNA reads TGTGCCAGCAGCGGACAGGGGAGGGAAAAACTGTTTTTT. It specifies CASSGQGREKLFF.

V is TRBV27 and J is TRBJ1-5; tentatively, D is TRBD1 (6 bases). Germline-derived CDR1 and CDR2 are MNHEY and SMNVEV (reference sequence). Trimming removed 6 bases at V and 1 base at J, with 10 bases between. The CDR3 runs to 14 residues. This CDR3 reads CASRLTGSNQPQHF. The CDR3 coding sequence is TGTGCCAGCAGACTGACAGGAAGCAATCAGCCCCAGCATTTT.

V gene TRBV3-1 (or the pseudogene TRBV3-2) combines with J gene TRBJ1-5; 9 bases are a match to TRBD1. V lost 6 bases to trimming and J lost 6 bases; unmatched junction nucleotides: 6. CDR1 is LGHDT, CDR2 YNNKEL, per germline (reference sequence). This CDR3 is built from 14 residues. As DNA, the CDR3 is TGTGCCAGCAGGCTTAACAGGGGGCTTCAGCCCCAGCATTTT. Translated, it gives CASRLNRGLQPQHF.

This clone was picked up one time. This chain uses TRBV15 with TRBJ1-2; D unclear. There are 15 residues in the CDR3. Deletions cut 5 bases from V and 4 bases from J, with 17 bases between. Germline V lookup: CDR1 LNHNV, CDR2 YYDKDF (reference sequence). The DNA of the CDR3 is TGTGCCACCAGCCAAACGGAGGTAGGACGCTATGGCTACACCTTC. It encodes CATSQTEVGRYGYTF.

This clone was seen at least ten times. This chain joins TRBV5-1 and TRBJ1-6; tentative D call: TRBD1 (6 bases). Germline assignment: CDR1 SGHRS and CDR2 YFSETQ. Deletions cut 0 bases from V and 3 bases from J, with 13 bases between. The CDR3 is 17 amino acids. In nucleotides, the CDR3 is TGCGCCAGCAGCTTGGCCACCGGGACATTCTATAATTCACCCCTCCACTTT. Its translation: CASSLATGTFYNSPLHF.

CDR3: CATSRAGQGIAKNIQYF. CDR3 nucleotides: TGTGCCACCAGCAGAGCGGGACAGGGGATAGCCAAAAACATTCAGTACTTC. The chain combines TRBV15 with TRBJ2-4, with 10 bases identical to TRBD1. The V gene end was trimmed by 1 base and the J gene end by 0 bases; junction bases not matched to a gene: 3. This CDR3 has 17 residues. Germline-derived CDR1 and CDR2 are LNHNV and YYDKDF (reference sequence).

The V call is TRBV2, the J call TRBJ2-1, with a possible D match to TRBD2 (6 bases). V was pared by 4 bases and J by 9 bases, with 22 bases between. The CDR3 runs to 16 residues. Germline V gene data show CDR1 as SNHLY and CDR2 as FYNNEI. The CDR3 coding sequence is TGTGCCAGCAGTGCCTCCGGGACTCCTCTGGGGAGTGAGCAGTTCTTC. It yields the protein CASSASGTPLGSEQFF. Together with reference TRBV2 and TRBJ2-1, the CDR3 gives the full variable domain: EPEVTQTPSHQVTQMGQEVILRCVPISNHLYFYWYRQILGQKVEFLVSFYNNEISEKSEIFDDQFSVERPDGSNFTLKIRSTKLEDSAMYFCASSASGTPLGSEQFFGPGTRLTVL.

This rearrangement joins TRBV4-3 to TRBJ1-1; D is perhaps TRBD1 (5 bases). The CDR3 is 14 amino acids. V lost 0 bases and J lost 7, with 12 bases in between. Per the germline V gene, CDR1 is LGHNA and CDR2 is YSLEER. This chain's CDR3 is CASSQDRKGLEAFF. CDR3 DNA sequence: TGCGCCAGCAGCCAAGATAGGAAGGGGCTTGAAGCTTTCTTT.